The 2 T cell receptor beta chains listed next were all sequenced from one sample in a study of graft-versus-host responses after intestinal transplantation. Their cognate antigens are unknown. Assay used: immunoSEQ multiplex PCR; TCRdb lists only in-frame clones, some missing. The sample yields about 130,000 clones, 80% to 95% seen once. The sample in question was unstimulated CD4+ T cells sorted from spleen or lymph node cells, obtained before intestinal transplant. The receptors here all came from a human donor who received an intestinal transplant.

The rearrangement joins TRBV27 to TRBJ2-2, with 7 bases identical to TRBD1. V shed 6 bases and J 1 base; nucleotides not matched to a gene: 5. CDR1 is MNHEY, CDR2 SMNVEV, per germline (reference sequence). This CDR3 has 15 amino acids. The chain's CDR3 is CASRPGQLNTGELFF. CDR3 coding DNA: TGTGCCAGCAGACCGGGACAGCTGAACACCGGGGAGCTGTTTTTT.

The rearrangement links TRBV5-1 to TRBJ1-1; D is unclear. The V gene's germline CDR1 is SGHRS and CDR2 YFSETQ. Deletions cut 2 bases from V and 1 base from J, with 12 bases between. This CDR3 has 15 residues. The CDR3 DNA reads as TGCGCCAGCAGCTTCGACGGCGGCCGGAACACTGAAGCTTTCTTT. It encodes CASSFDGGRNTEAFF.